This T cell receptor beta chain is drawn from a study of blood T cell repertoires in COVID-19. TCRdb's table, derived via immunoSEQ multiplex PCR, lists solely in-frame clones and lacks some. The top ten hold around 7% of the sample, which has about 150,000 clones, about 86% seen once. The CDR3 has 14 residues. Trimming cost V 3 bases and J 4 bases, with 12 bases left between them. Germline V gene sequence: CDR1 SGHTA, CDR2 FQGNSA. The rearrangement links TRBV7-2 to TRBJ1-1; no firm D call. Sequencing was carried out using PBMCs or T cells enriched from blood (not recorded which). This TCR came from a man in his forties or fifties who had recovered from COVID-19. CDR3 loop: CASSLNMAGTEAFF. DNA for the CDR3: TGTGCCAGCAGCTTGAATATGGCGGGCACTGAAGCTTTCTTT.